This is a list of T cell receptor beta chains from one sample in a study of shared clonotypes between healthy human individuals. Only in-frame clones appear in the TCRdb table, and some are missing; sequencing was by immunoSEQ multiplex PCR. The sample gives 2.3 million or so clones, 93% of which show up once; 0.35% to 0.45% is in the top ten. The material sequenced was naive CD4+ T cells from PBMCs. The receptors shown here come from a man between 18 and 29 years old in good health. Some clones in this sample may be carry-over from other donors' samples. The CDR3 runs from the conserved cysteine through the conserved F or W. A D gene is named only where the DNA matches it firmly. Clone size appears in some rows only: once, few, many, or a class for an expanded clone.

.	.	TRBV5-1	TRBJ2-1	TGCGCCAGCAGCCCCCCGCGCGGGACGGAAGACAATGAGCAGTTCTTC	CASSPPRGTEDNEQFF
.	.	TRBV10-3	TRBJ2-1	TGTGCCATCAGTGTGGGGCGAGATCCCTCCTACAATGAGCAGTTCTTC	CAISVGRDPSYNEQFF
.	.	TRBV5-1	TRBJ2-3	TGCGCCAGCAGCCCGACCGGGACTAGCACAGATACGCAGTATTTT	CASSPTGTSTDTQYF
.	.	TRBV6-6	TRBJ2-1	TGTGCCAGCAGTTACTGGCAGTACAATGAGCAGTTCTTC	CASSYWQYNEQFF
.	.	TRBV25-1	TRBJ1-3	TGTGCCAGCAGTAATAGGGGTTCTGGAAACACCATATATTTT	CASSNRGSGNTIYF
.	TRBD2	TRBV7-2	TRBJ2-7	TGTGCCAGCAGCTTTCGCGCTAGCGGGAGGGGTTACGAGCAGTACTTC	CASSFRASGRGYEQYF
.	.	TRBV4-1	TRBJ2-5	TGCGCCAGCAGCCAGGGATTGACTCCTAATATAGTCCAAGAGACCCAGTACTTC	CASSQGLTPNIVQETQYF
few	.	TRBV29-1	TRBJ1-1	TGCAGCGTTGAAAGAGTCGAGAACACTGAAGCTTTCTTT	CSVERVENTEAFF
.	TRBD1	TRBV11-2	TRBJ1-2	TGTGCCAGCACCTCACAGACACAGACAGGGCAAGGCTACACCTTC	CASTSQTQTGQGYTF
.	.	TRBV6-5	TRBJ2-6	TGTGCCAGCAGTCCCGGGACACCCGGGGCCAACGTCCTGACTTTC	CASSPGTPGANVLTF
once	.	TRBV28	TRBJ1-5	TGTGCCAGCAGCCGGGCCCGCCAGGCGGGCAATCAGCCCCAGCATTTT	CASSRARQAGNQPQHF
.	.	TRBV11-2	TRBJ2-7	TGTGCCAGCAGCTTAGCCAGGGCAGTGGGCTCCTACGAGCAGTACTTC	CASSLARAVGSYEQYF
.	.	TRBV11-2	TRBJ2-7	TGTGCCAGCAGCGTCTTTAGCGAGCAGTACTTC	CASSVFSEQYF